The 29 T cell receptor beta chains below come from one sample, sequenced in a study of cytomegalovirus exposure and HLA in healthy donors. The primer mix had 60 Vbeta and 13 Jbeta primers. This table comes from immunoSEQ multiplex PCR, and its TCRdb copy is limited to in-frame clones, with some not included. Among some 140,000 clones listed, around 84% were seen once. Sequenced material: PBMCs. All receptors derive from a middle-aged woman in good health and CMV-seropositive.

The CDR3 DNA reads as TGTGCCACCAGGGTCGGGGGAGGGCCTGGCGAGCAGTACTTC. Translation: CATRVGGGPGEQYF. The chain combines TRBV6-5 with TRBJ2-7; 7 nucleotides align to TRBD2. Germline-derived CDR1 and CDR2 are MNHEY and SVGAGI. The CDR3 has 14 residues. The V segment lost 10 bases and the J segment 6 bases; nucleotides outside the gene matches: 15.

The chain links TRBV5-4 to TRBJ2-7; 10 nucleotides agree with TRBD2. The CDR3 length is 15 residues. Germline-derived CDR1 and CDR2 are SGHNT and YYREEE (reference sequence). Trimming took 1 base from V and 7 from J; bases not matched to a gene: 8. CDR3 sequence (DNA): TGTGCCAGCAGCTTGTTTCTAGCGGGAGCTGGGGAGCAGTACTTC. Translating gives CASSLFLAGAGEQYF.

The CDR3 sequence is CASSPVGGEVPYEQYF. The CDR3 coding sequence is TGTGCCAGCAGTCCAGTAGGGGGAGAAGTACCCTACGAGCAGTACTTC. This chain connects TRBV27 to TRBJ2-7; D might be TRBD1 (6 bases). CDR1 MNHEY and CDR2 SMNVEV come from the germline V gene (reference sequence). V dropped 5 bases and J dropped 2 bases, with 19 bases sitting between them. The CDR3 covers 16 residues.

The chain employs TRBV19 and TRBJ2-2, with 8 bases that match TRBD2. The CDR3 totals 15 residues. The germline V gene encodes CDR1 LNHDA and CDR2 SQIVND (reference sequence). The J segment lost 6 bases and the V segment lost 6 bases, leaving 9 bases of the junction unmatched. CDR3 DNA: TGTGCCAGTAGAGAGCGGGAGAGGGATTCCGGGGAGCTGTTTTTT. It yields the protein CASRERERDSGELFF. Complete variable domain (other parts from reference TRBV19 and TRBJ2-2): DGGITQSPKYLFRKEGQNVTLSCEQNLNHDAMYWYRQDPGQGLRLIYYSQIVNDFQKGDIAEGYSVSREKKESFPLTVTSAQKNPTAFYLCASRERERDSGELFFGEGSRLTVL.

V gene TRBV9 combines with J gene TRBJ1-1; a possible D gene is TRBD1 (5 bases). The V gene's germline CDR1 is SGDLS and CDR2 YYNGEE. The CDR3 runs 13 residues. V dropped 3 bases and J dropped 3 bases, with 9 bases sitting between them. CDR3 in DNA: TGTGCCAGCAGCGGGGGGAGGGACACTGAAGCTTTCTTT. This codes for CASSGGRDTEAFF.

CDR3 loop: CASSTGARETQYF. The CDR3 DNA is TGCGCCAGCAGTACAGGGGCAAGGGAGACCCAGTACTTC. V usage is TRBV10-2 and J usage is TRBJ2-5, with 7 bases that match TRBD1. CDR3 length: 13 amino acids. The V gene's germline CDR1 is WSHSY and CDR2 SAAADI. J gave up 5 bases and V 5 bases, and 5 bases lay outside the gene matches.

The gene calls are TRBV7-9 and TRBJ2-1; 7 bases align to TRBD2. V trimming: 4 bases; J trimming: 6 bases; junction bases outside the gene matches: 0. The CDR3 runs to 12 residues. Germline CDR1 and CDR2: SEHNR and FQNEAQ (reference sequence). Here the CDR3 DNA reads TGTGCCAGCAGCTGGACTAGCAATGAGCAGTTCTTC. Amino acids: CASSWTSNEQFF.

This chain joins TRBV28 and TRBJ1-5; 7 bases match TRBD1. Germline V gives CDR1 MDHEN, CDR2 SYDVKM. Losses at the gene ends were 5 bases for V and 3 bases for J; bases not matched to a gene: 7. CDR3 size: 15 residues. As DNA, the CDR3 is TGTGCCAGCAGTCCCCAGGGGGGAAACAATCAGCCCCAGCATTTT. It translates to CASSPQGGNNQPQHF.

This CDR3 reads CASSESKAGLSTDTQYF. CDR3 coding DNA: TGCGCCAGCAGTGAGTCGAAAGCGGGTTTGTCGACAGATACGCAGTATTTT. The chain uses TRBV10-1 and TRBJ2-3, with D perhaps matching TRBD2 (6 bases). The CDR3 loop spans 17 amino acids. Germline CDR1 and CDR2: WNHNN and SYGVQD (reference sequence). With 0 bases removed from V and 3 bases from J, the gap between germline ends came to 16 bases.

This clone was counted a single time. The chain employs TRBV5-1 and TRBJ2-7, with TRBD1 as a possible D gene (6 bases). The germline CDR1 and CDR2 sequences are SGHRS and YFSETQ. This CDR3 comprises 12 residues. V was cut by 5 bases and J by 7 bases, with 13 bases left in between. The CDR3: CASSPTRGEQYF. The CDR3, as DNA: TGCGCCAGCAGTCCCACAAGGGGGGAGCAGTACTTC.

CDR3 amino acids: CASSLTSPYEQYF. The DNA for the CDR3 is TGCGCCAGCAGCCTAACTAGTCCCTACGAGCAGTACTTC. The J gene is TRBJ2-7, the V gene TRBV5-1, with D perhaps TRBD2 (5 bases). The CDR3 extends over 13 amino acids. Germline V CDR1 and CDR2: SGHRS, YFSETQ. Trimming cost V 4 bases and J 2 bases, with 10 bases left between them. The full variable domain, completed using reference TRBV5-1 and TRBJ2-7, is KAGVTQTPRYLIKTRGQQVTLSCSPISGHRSVSWYQQTPGQGLQFLFEYFSETQRNKGNFPGRFSGRQFSNSRSEMNVSTLELGDSALYLCASSLTSPYEQYFGPGTRLTVT.

The V and J genes are TRBV5-6 and TRBJ2-7, with 8 bases that match TRBD2. This CDR3 region has 15 residues. In germline, CDR1 is SGHDT, CDR2 YYEEEE. After removal of 2 bases from V and 3 bases from J, the junction contained 7 bases not matched to a gene. CDR3 protein: CASSFTSGSIYEQYF. CDR3 DNA: TGTGCCAGCAGCTTCACCAGCGGGAGTATCTACGAGCAGTACTTC.

The gene calls are TRBV18 and TRBJ1-6; D uncertain. Germline V CDR1 and CDR2: KGHSH, LQKENI. Trimming removed 1 base from V and 5 bases from J, with 6 bases in between. The CDR3 covers 14 residues. CDR3 amino acids: CASSPHPDNSPLHF. CDR3 in DNA: TGTGCCAGCTCACCACATCCCGATAATTCACCCCTCCACTTT.

The chain couples TRBV7-9 to TRBJ2-5; TRBD1 agrees at 7 bases. Germline values: CDR1 SEHNR, CDR2 FQNEAQ (reference sequence). Trimming cost V 5 bases and J 5 bases; bases outside gene matches: 11. The CDR3 extends over 15 amino acids. The CDR3 spells CASSQRTGEWETQYF. CDR3 in DNA: TGTGCCAGCAGCCAACGAACAGGGGAGTGGGAGACCCAGTACTTC.

The chain uses TRBV7-9 and TRBJ1-1, with 8 positions matching TRBD1. CDR1 SEHNR and CDR2 FQNEAQ come from the germline V gene (reference sequence). The CDR3 contains 14 residues. Trimming took 1 base from V and 4 from J; bases not matched to a gene: 2. CDR3 in amino acids: CASSLDTGGTEAFF. CDR3 nucleotides: TGTGCCAGCAGCTTAGATACAGGGGGCACTGAAGCTTTCTTT.

CDR3 protein: CASSDRQGQYQETQYF. CDR3 nucleotide sequence: TGTGCCAGCAGTGACCGACAGGGACAGTACCAAGAGACCCAGTACTTC. This chain connects TRBV2 to TRBJ2-5; 7 bases fit TRBD1. The germline gives CDR1 SNHLY, CDR2 FYNNEI. V gave up 3 bases and J gave up 0 bases; unmatched junction bases: 7. The CDR3 is 16 amino acids.

The chain employs TRBV11-1 and TRBJ2-7; 7 bases fit TRBD2. V dropped 1 base and J dropped 3; count of bases not matched to a gene: 3. The germline CDR1 and CDR2 sequences are SGHAT and FQDESV (reference sequence). The CDR3 contains 14 residues. The CDR3 DNA is TGTGCCAGCAGCTTAGTCGGCGGGAGCTACGAGCAGTACTTC. This encodes CASSLVGGSYEQYF.

The CDR3 DNA sequence: TGTGCCATCAGTGAACAATTTCTCCAGGGAGGGAATGAGCAGTTCTTC. It codes for CAISEQFLQGGNEQFF. The V gene is TRBV10-3, the J gene TRBJ2-1; the match to TRBD2 covers 7 bases. This CDR3 contains 16 residues. The germline V gene has CDR1 ENHRY and CDR2 SYGVKD. The J segment lost 7 bases and the V segment lost 3 bases, leaving 12 bases of the junction unmatched.

This clone appeared a single time. The identical CDR3 is also encoded by other nucleotide sequences in the sample. This chain joins TRBV19 and TRBJ2-5; 7 nucleotides agree with TRBD1. The CDR3 has 14 amino acids. V shed 3 bases, J shed 1 base, and the junction held 2 bases outside the gene matches. Per germline, CDR1 LNHDA and CDR2 SQIVND (reference sequence). The CDR3 DNA is TGTGCCAGTAGTATTGGGACAGCCCAAGAGACCCAGTACTTC. Protein: CASSIGTAQETQYF.

The chain has TRBV5-4 and TRBJ2-5; 7 nucleotides align to TRBD2. V lost 2 bases to trimming and J lost 4 bases; unmatched junction nucleotides: 2. This CDR3 has 13 residues. Germline V gene sequence: CDR1 SGHNT, CDR2 YYREEE (reference sequence). In DNA, the CDR3 is TGTGCCAGCAGCTTCGGGGGGTCAGAGACCCAGTACTTC. Residues: CASSFGGSETQYF.

This sequence joins TRBV27 and TRBJ2-6; D is unresolved. The CDR3 runs to 14 residues. Trimming pared 6 bases from V and 0 bases from J, leaving 6 bases between. CDR1 is MNHEY and CDR2 is SMNVEV in the germline V gene (reference sequence). The CDR3 protein is CASSLLSGANVLTF. In DNA form, the CDR3 reads TGTGCCAGCAGCCTTCTCTCTGGGGCCAACGTCCTGACTTTC. Filled out from reference TRBV27 and TRBJ2-6, the complete variable domain reads EAQVTQNPRYLITVTGKKLTVTCSQNMNHEYMSWYRQDPGLGLRQIYYSMNVEVTDKGDVPEGYKVSRKEKRNFPLILESPSPNQTSLYFCASSLLSGANVLTFGAGSRLTVL.

The chain joins TRBV13 to TRBJ2-7; 12 bases line up with TRBD2. The V segment lost 5 bases and the J segment 7 bases; nucleotides outside the gene matches: 6. The CDR3 totals 14 residues. Looked up from germline, CDR1 is PRHDT and CDR2 is FYEKMQ (reference sequence). The CDR3 protein is CASSGRLAGGEQYF. In DNA, the CDR3 is TGTGCCAGCAGCGGTAGGCTAGCGGGAGGGGAGCAGTACTTC.

The V and J genes are TRBV7-8 and TRBJ2-5, with TRBD2 matching 13 bases. V was pared by 5 bases and J by 5 bases, with 8 bases of the junction left unmatched. The CDR3 totals 16 residues. CDR1 is SGHVS, CDR2 FQNEAQ, per germline. CDR3 in amino acids: CASSPTGLAGTETQYF. CDR3 nucleotides: TGTGCCAGCAGCCCGACGGGACTAGCGGGAACGGAGACCCAGTACTTC.

This chain connects TRBV9 to TRBJ2-6; D is unresolved. Trimming cost V 2 bases and J 3 bases, with 9 bases left between them. Germline V gene data show CDR1 as SGDLS and CDR2 as YYNGEE. The CDR3 runs to 15 residues. The CDR3: CASSVLVGGANVLTF. DNA of the CDR3: TGTGCCAGCAGCGTTCTAGTGGGTGGGGCCAACGTCCTGACTTTC.

V gene TRBV4-2 combines with J gene TRBJ2-1, with 7 bases aligning to TRBD2. V shed 5 bases, J shed 6 bases, and the junction held 10 bases outside the gene matches. The CDR3 is 15 amino acids. Germline V gene data show CDR1 as LGHNA and CDR2 as YNFKEQ. The CDR3 spells CASSFGEGAANEQFF. Here the CDR3 DNA reads TGTGCCAGCAGCTTTGGGGAGGGAGCGGCCAATGAGCAGTTCTTC.

The chain links TRBV7-3 to TRBJ1-1, with 8 bases lining up with TRBD1. The V segment lost 2 bases and the J segment 10 bases; nucleotides outside the gene matches: 6. Germline-derived CDR1 and CDR2 are SGHTA and FQGTGA. This CDR3 region has 13 residues. CDR3 coding DNA: TGTGCCAGCAGCTTAGGTGCAGGGACAGGAGCTTTCTTT. Protein: CASSLGAGTGAFF.

This chain connects TRBV2 to TRBJ1-2; TRBD1 matches 8 bases. The germline CDR1 and CDR2 sequences are SNHLY and FYNNEI. The CDR3 sequence is 11 residues long. V trimming: 9 bases; J trimming: 8 bases; junction bases outside the gene matches: 5. The CDR3 nucleotides are TGTGCCAGGAAGACAGGGGACGGCTACACCTTC. It is translated as CARKTGDGYTF.

This clone appeared many times. This chain uses TRBV2 with TRBJ2-6; D gene uncertain. Trimming removed 2 bases at V and 0 bases at J, with 8 bases between. There are 16 residues in the CDR3. Germline V gene data show CDR1 as SNHLY and CDR2 as FYNNEI. The CDR3 reads CASSEQLLSGANVLTF. The CDR3 nucleotides are TGTGCCAGCAGTGAACAACTGCTCTCTGGGGCCAACGTCCTGACTTTC.

The chain uses TRBV6-1 and TRBJ2-7; TRBD2 agrees at 14 bases. The CDR3 consists of 15 residues. Trimming at V came to 4 bases and at J to 3 bases, leaving 2 bases not matched to a gene. Germline values: CDR1 MNHNS, CDR2 SASEGT. The CDR3 loop is CASSAGTSGSYEQYF. For the CDR3, the DNA is TGTGCCAGCAGTGCAGGGACTAGCGGGAGCTACGAGCAGTACTTC.